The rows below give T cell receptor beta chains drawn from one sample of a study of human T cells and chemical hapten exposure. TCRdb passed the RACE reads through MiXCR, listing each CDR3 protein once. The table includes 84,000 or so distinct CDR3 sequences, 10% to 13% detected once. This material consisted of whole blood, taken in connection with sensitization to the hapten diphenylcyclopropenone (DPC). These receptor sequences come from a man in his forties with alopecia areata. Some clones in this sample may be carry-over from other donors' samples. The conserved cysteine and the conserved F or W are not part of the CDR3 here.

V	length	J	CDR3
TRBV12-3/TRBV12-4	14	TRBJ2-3	ASSLAIAGGADTQY
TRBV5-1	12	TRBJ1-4	ASSSGRLNEKLF
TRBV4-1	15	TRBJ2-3	ASSQGLAGILTDTQY
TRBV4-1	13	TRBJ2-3	ASSQLGTGADTQY
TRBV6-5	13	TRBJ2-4	ASSLTGGDENIQY
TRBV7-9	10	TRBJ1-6	ASSLEGAPLH
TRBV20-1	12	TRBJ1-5	SAWEQGMRQPQH
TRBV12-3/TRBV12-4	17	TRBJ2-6	ASSPQGTLGSSGANVLT
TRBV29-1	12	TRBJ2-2	SVDSGSNTGELF
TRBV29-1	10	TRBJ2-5	SAREGVETQY
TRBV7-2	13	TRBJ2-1	ASSLDGLVYNEQF
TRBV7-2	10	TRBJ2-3	ASSSPPGRQY
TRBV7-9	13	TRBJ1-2	ASSLDGSVPYGYT
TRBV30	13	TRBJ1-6	AWSGDRGRYSPLH
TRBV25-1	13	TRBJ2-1	ASSEDNRAYNEQF
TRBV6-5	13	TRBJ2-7	ASSSRLREGGEQY
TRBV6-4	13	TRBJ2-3	ASSLAGKSTDTQY
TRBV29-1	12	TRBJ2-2	SVPSGSGTGELF
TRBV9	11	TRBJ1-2	ASSVAERGGYT
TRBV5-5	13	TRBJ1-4	ASRLRGETNEKLF
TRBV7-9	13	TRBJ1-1	ASSQWRGRGTEAF
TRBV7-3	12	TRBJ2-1	ASSLSSSYNEQF
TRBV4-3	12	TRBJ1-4	ASSQGQSNEKLF